This T cell receptor (beta chain) was obtained from a study of neoadjuvant anti-PD-1 for oral cavity cancer. As to time point: after neoadjuvant nivolumab, at surgical resection. Cohort: HPV-negative, locally advanced oral cavity squamous cell carcinoma patients. Study observations and caveats: Pretreatment Treg/Th17 ratio correlated inversely with post-treatment tumor clonality. Each response group had just a few patients in TCR analyses.

The V gene lost 2 bases and the J gene lost 7 bases, with 11 bases spanning the gap. The CDR3 is made up of 14 amino acids. CDR1 is SGHVS, CDR2 FQNEAQ, per germline. Sequencing was performed with immunoSEQ multiplex PCR; in TCRdb, only in-frame clones are kept and a portion is missing. The sample includes 9,600 or so clones, under 70% of them seen just once. A remark on this clone: Its antigen is as yet unknown.

The chain couples TRBV7-8 to TRBJ2-2; tentatively, D is TRBD1 (5 bases). The receptor's source is a person between 40 and 85 years old with oral cavity squamous cell carcinoma. Sequenced here: PBMCs, sampled after nivolumab (anti-PD-1) treatment. The CDR3 coding sequence is TGTGCCAGCAGCTTACGAACCAGGGTCGGGGAGCTGTTTTTT. It codes for CASSLRTRVGELFF.